A selection of T cell receptor beta chains follows, all from one sample in a study of cytomegalovirus exposure and HLA in healthy donors. This table comes from immunoSEQ multiplex PCR, and its TCRdb copy is limited to in-frame clones, with some not included. The sample consists of around 110,000 clones, more than 60% of them appearing once. Sequenced input: PBMCs. These TCRs come from a man in his fifties or sixties in good health and CMV-seronegative. CDR3s include the opening cysteine and the closing phenylalanine or tryptophan. A D gene is named only where the DNA matches it firmly. Clone size appears in some rows only: once, few, many, or a class for an expanded clone.

v_call: TRBV5-4; d_call: .; clone_size: few; j_call: TRBJ2-1; cdr3_aa: CASSLVTVGYNEQFF; cdr3_nt: TGTGCCAGCAGCTTGGTGACAGTGGGGTACAATGAGCAGTTCTTC
v_call: TRBV11-2; d_call: TRBD1; clone_size: .; j_call: TRBJ2-5; cdr3_aa: CASSPYVGGAGETQYF; cdr3_nt: TGTGCCAGCAGCCCCTATGTAGGGGGCGCAGGAGAGACCCAGTACTTC
v_call: TRBV2; d_call: .; clone_size: .; j_call: TRBJ1-2; cdr3_aa: CASSLRTGKEGYTF; cdr3_nt: TGTGCCAGCAGTCTGCGTACAGGGAAGGAGGGCTACACCTTC
v_call: TRBV30; d_call: TRBD1; clone_size: .; j_call: TRBJ1-1; cdr3_aa: CAWLDRGFVDTEAFF; cdr3_nt: TGTGCCTGGCTGGACAGGGGATTTGTGGACACTGAAGCTTTCTTT
v_call: TRBV7-8; d_call: TRBD1; clone_size: .; j_call: TRBJ1-1; cdr3_aa: CASSLGDRAPNTEAFF; cdr3_nt: TGTGCCAGCAGCTTAGGGGACAGGGCCCCAAACACTGAAGCTTTCTTT
v_call: TRBV5-1; d_call: TRBD1; clone_size: .; j_call: TRBJ1-2; cdr3_aa: CASSPGVSGGNYGYTF; cdr3_nt: TGCGCCAGCAGCCCGGGGGTGTCAGGGGGTAACTATGGCTACACCTTC
v_call: TRBV28; d_call: .; clone_size: .; j_call: TRBJ1-5; cdr3_aa: CASKIQGRGNQPQHF; cdr3_nt: TGTGCCAGCAAAATCCAGGGGCGCGGGAATCAGCCCCAGCATTTT
v_call: TRBV7-8; d_call: .; clone_size: .; j_call: TRBJ2-3; cdr3_aa: CASSGPWGPTDTQYF; cdr3_nt: TGTGCCAGCAGCGGGCCGTGGGGCCCCACAGATACGCAGTATTTT
v_call: TRBV15; d_call: TRBD1; clone_size: .; j_call: TRBJ2-6; cdr3_aa: CATAPDRAISSGANVLTF; cdr3_nt: TGTGCCACTGCGCCCGACAGGGCGATAAGCTCTGGGGCCAACGTCCTGACTTTC
v_call: TRBV7-9; d_call: .; clone_size: once; j_call: TRBJ2-5; cdr3_aa: CASSWAEETQYF; cdr3_nt: TGTGCCAGCAGCTGGGCAGAAGAGACCCAGTACTTC
v_call: TRBV9; d_call: TRBD2; clone_size: .; j_call: TRBJ2-2; cdr3_aa: CASSPGLAGGTGELFF; cdr3_nt: TGTGCCAGCAGCCCAGGACTAGCGGGGGGCACCGGGGAGCTGTTTTTT
v_call: TRBV7-8; d_call: TRBD2; clone_size: .; j_call: TRBJ2-1; cdr3_aa: CASSLARASGGFYNEQFF; cdr3_nt: TGTGCCAGCAGCTTAGCGAGGGCTAGCGGGGGGTTCTACAATGAGCAGTTCTTC
v_call: TRBV6-5; d_call: .; clone_size: .; j_call: TRBJ2-7; cdr3_aa: CASSYSTGIYEQYF; cdr3_nt: TGTGCCAGCAGTTACTCGACCGGGATCTACGAGCAGTACTTC
v_call: TRBV15; d_call: .; clone_size: .; j_call: TRBJ2-2; cdr3_aa: CATSRVRTDNTGELFF; cdr3_nt: TGTGCCACCAGCAGAGTCAGGACAGATAACACCGGGGAGCTGTTTTTT
v_call: TRBV5-5; d_call: .; clone_size: few; j_call: TRBJ1-6; cdr3_aa: CASSLEPGGSPLHF; cdr3_nt: TGTGCCAGCAGCTTGGAGCCGGGGGGCTCACCCCTCCACTTT
v_call: TRBV7-8; d_call: TRBD1; clone_size: .; j_call: TRBJ1-2; cdr3_aa: CASSPRTGTTNYGYTF; cdr3_nt: TGTGCCAGCAGCCCCCGGACAGGAACCACTAACTATGGCTACACCTTC
v_call: TRBV15; d_call: .; clone_size: .; j_call: TRBJ2-1; cdr3_aa: CATSRDTQGAYNEQFF; cdr3_nt: TGTGCCACCAGCAGAGATACCCAGGGCGCCTACAATGAGCAGTTCTTC
v_call: TRBV19; d_call: TRBD1; clone_size: once; j_call: TRBJ1-1; cdr3_aa: CASSLDRGRTEAFF; cdr3_nt: TGTGCCAGTAGTTTGGACAGGGGACGGACTGAAGCTTTCTTT
v_call: TRBV7-2; d_call: .; clone_size: .; j_call: TRBJ2-1; cdr3_aa: CASSEIPGGRGEQFF; cdr3_nt: TGTGCCAGCAGCGAAATCCCGGGGGGCCGCGGTGAGCAGTTCTTC
v_call: TRBV6-6; d_call: TRBD1; clone_size: .; j_call: TRBJ1-2; cdr3_aa: CASSRGQEGGYTF; cdr3_nt: TGTGCCAGCAGCCGAGGACAGGAAGGTGGCTACACCTTC
v_call: TRBV5-4; d_call: TRBD2; clone_size: .; j_call: TRBJ2-3; cdr3_aa: CASTKGASGGSRTDTQYF; cdr3_nt: TGTGCCAGCACCAAGGGGGCTAGCGGGGGGTCCAGGACAGATACGCAGTATTTT
v_call: TRBV28; d_call: TRBD1; clone_size: .; j_call: TRBJ1-2; cdr3_aa: CASSLTGGSYGYTF; cdr3_nt: TGTGCCAGCAGTTTGACAGGGGGCAGCTATGGCTACACCTTC
v_call: TRBV28; d_call: TRBD1; clone_size: few; j_call: TRBJ1-5; cdr3_aa: CASSQQGAGNQPQHF; cdr3_nt: TGTGCCAGCAGTCAACAGGGGGCGGGAAATCAGCCCCAGCATTTT
v_call: TRBV7-2; d_call: .; clone_size: .; j_call: TRBJ1-5; cdr3_aa: CASSLGANSNQPQHF; cdr3_nt: TGTGCCAGCAGCTTAGGCGCGAATAGCAATCAGCCCCAGCATTTT
v_call: TRBV7-2; d_call: TRBD1; clone_size: few; j_call: TRBJ2-1; cdr3_aa: CASSQLGGTGIDEQFF; cdr3_nt: TGTGCCAGCAGCCAGTTGGGAGGGACAGGGATCGATGAGCAGTTCTTC
v_call: TRBV7-2; d_call: .; clone_size: .; j_call: TRBJ1-2; cdr3_aa: CASSQRGNYGYTF; cdr3_nt: TGTGCCAGCAGCCAAAGGGGGAACTATGGCTACACCTTC
v_call: TRBV30; d_call: TRBD1; clone_size: .; j_call: TRBJ1-5; cdr3_aa: CAWSDGTVSNQPQHF; cdr3_nt: TGTGCCTGGAGTGATGGGACAGTAAGCAATCAGCCCCAGCATTTT
v_call: TRBV9; d_call: .; clone_size: .; j_call: TRBJ2-2; cdr3_aa: CASSATVNTGELFF; cdr3_nt: TGTGCCAGCAGCGCGACAGTGAACACCGGGGAGCTGTTTTTT
v_call: TRBV5-1; d_call: .; clone_size: few; j_call: TRBJ1-2; cdr3_aa: CASKGQRDGYTF; cdr3_nt: TGCGCCAGTAAAGGGCAGCGGGATGGCTACACCTTC
v_call: TRBV28; d_call: TRBD2; clone_size: .; j_call: TRBJ2-1; cdr3_aa: CASSAGTSGGRSYNEQFF; cdr3_nt: TGTGCCAGCAGCGCCGGGACTAGCGGGGGCCGCTCCTACAATGAGCAGTTCTTC
v_call: TRBV2; d_call: TRBD1; clone_size: few; j_call: TRBJ1-2; cdr3_aa: CASSPTTWTGGIYGYTF; cdr3_nt: TGTGCCAGCAGTCCTACAACCTGGACAGGGGGTATCTATGGCTACACCTTC
v_call: TRBV18; d_call: .; clone_size: .; j_call: TRBJ1-1; cdr3_aa: CASSFGENTEAFF; cdr3_nt: TGTGCCAGCTCATTCGGGGAGAACACTGAAGCTTTCTTT
v_call: TRBV5-8; d_call: .; clone_size: .; j_call: TRBJ1-1; cdr3_aa: CASRRQQGLNTEAFF; cdr3_nt: TGTGCCAGCAGACGTCAACAGGGTCTGAACACTGAAGCTTTCTTT
v_call: TRBV7-2; d_call: TRBD1; clone_size: few; j_call: TRBJ2-1; cdr3_aa: CASSLGTGNEQFF; cdr3_nt: TGTGCCAGCAGCCTGGGGACAGGTAATGAGCAGTTCTTC
v_call: TRBV9; d_call: .; clone_size: .; j_call: TRBJ2-1; cdr3_aa: CASSAGGADEQFF; cdr3_nt: TGTGCCAGCAGCGCCGGGGGAGCAGATGAGCAGTTCTTC
v_call: TRBV7-9; d_call: TRBD1; clone_size: .; j_call: TRBJ1-4; cdr3_aa: CASSRDRGYEKLFF; cdr3_nt: TGTGCCAGCAGCCGCGACAGGGGATATGAAAAACTGTTTTTT
v_call: TRBV19; d_call: .; clone_size: .; j_call: TRBJ1-2; cdr3_aa: CASSELGLNYGYTF; cdr3_nt: TGTGCCAGTAGTGAATTGGGGCTTAACTATGGCTACACCTTC
v_call: TRBV2; d_call: .; clone_size: .; j_call: TRBJ2-3; cdr3_aa: CASTGISTDTQYF; cdr3_nt: TGTGCCAGCACCGGGATTAGCACAGATACGCAGTATTTT
v_call: TRBV5-1; d_call: TRBD2; clone_size: .; j_call: TRBJ2-2; cdr3_aa: CASSLSAGVGELFF; cdr3_nt: TGCGCCAGCAGCTTATCTGCGGGGGTCGGGGAGCTGTTTTTT
v_call: TRBV15; d_call: TRBD2; clone_size: .; j_call: TRBJ2-5; cdr3_aa: CATSSGGAGETQYF; cdr3_nt: TGTGCCACCAGCAGCGGGGGGGCCGGCGAGACCCAGTACTTC
v_call: TRBV7-2; d_call: TRBD2; clone_size: .; j_call: TRBJ2-1; cdr3_aa: CASSLVSQRGNEQFF; cdr3_nt: TGTGCCAGCAGCTTAGTGTCCCAGCGGGGGAATGAGCAGTTCTTC
v_call: TRBV7-2; d_call: TRBD1; clone_size: .; j_call: TRBJ1-2; cdr3_aa: CASSLGGTGRARYTF; cdr3_nt: TGTGCCAGCAGCTTAGGAGGGACAGGGCGGGCTCGCTACACCTTC
v_call: TRBV12-5; d_call: TRBD1; clone_size: .; j_call: TRBJ1-5; cdr3_aa: CASGLGQGRQPQHF; cdr3_nt: TGTGCTAGTGGCCTCGGACAGGGGCGGCAGCCCCAGCATTTT
v_call: TRBV6-5; d_call: TRBD2; clone_size: .; j_call: TRBJ2-3; cdr3_aa: CAAKRGGTSTDTQYF; cdr3_nt: TGTGCCGCAAAGCGGGGGGGGACTAGCACAGATACGCAGTATTTT
v_call: TRBV11-2; d_call: .; clone_size: .; j_call: TRBJ2-7; cdr3_aa: CASSQQGTYSYEQYF; cdr3_nt: TGTGCCAGCAGCCAACAGGGCACTTATTCCTACGAGCAGTACTTC
v_call: TRBV5-1; d_call: TRBD1; clone_size: .; j_call: TRBJ1-4; cdr3_aa: CASSSEGATNEKLFF; cdr3_nt: TGCGCCAGCAGCTCGGAGGGGGCGACTAATGAAAAACTGTTTTTT
v_call: TRBV7-3; d_call: TRBD1; clone_size: .; j_call: TRBJ1-2; cdr3_aa: CASSLTYGQAGGYTF; cdr3_nt: TGTGCCAGCAGCTTAACTTATGGACAGGCGGGTGGCTACACCTTC
v_call: TRBV27; d_call: TRBD1; clone_size: .; j_call: TRBJ2-3; cdr3_aa: CASSTLLLRTGASTDTQYF; cdr3_nt: TGTGCCAGCAGTACCCTCCTCCTAAGGACAGGGGCTAGCACAGATACGCAGTATTTT
v_call: TRBV7-2; d_call: TRBD2; clone_size: .; j_call: TRBJ2-3; cdr3_aa: CASSLLPGGSTDTQYF; cdr3_nt: TGTGCCAGCAGCTTATTGCCGGGGGGAAGCACAGATACGCAGTATTTT
v_call: TRBV9; d_call: TRBD1; clone_size: .; j_call: TRBJ1-6; cdr3_aa: CASSDRDRNSYNSPLHF; cdr3_nt: TGTGCCAGCAGCGACCGGGACAGGAACTCCTATAATTCACCCCTCCACTTT
v_call: TRBV7-2; d_call: TRBD2; clone_size: .; j_call: TRBJ2-2; cdr3_aa: CASSPRAGAGGGTGELFF; cdr3_nt: TGTGCCAGCAGCCCCCGGGCAGGAGCCGGGGGGGGGACCGGGGAGCTGTTTTTT
v_call: TRBV18; d_call: .; clone_size: .; j_call: TRBJ1-1; cdr3_aa: CASSPRGTSRINTEAFF; cdr3_nt: TGTGCCAGCTCACCGAGGGGGACATCGAGGATAAACACTGAAGCTTTCTTT
v_call: TRBV9; d_call: .; clone_size: .; j_call: TRBJ1-6; cdr3_aa: CASSVVDNSPLHF; cdr3_nt: TGTGCCAGCAGCGTAGTCGATAATTCACCCCTCCACTTT
v_call: TRBV6-5; d_call: .; clone_size: .; j_call: TRBJ2-1; cdr3_aa: CASSYSIPGAGNEQFF; cdr3_nt: TGTGCCAGCAGTTACTCGATACCAGGGGCGGGTAATGAGCAGTTCTTC
v_call: TRBV9; d_call: TRBD1; clone_size: few; j_call: TRBJ1-4; cdr3_aa: CASSSGTGREKLFF; cdr3_nt: TGTGCCAGCAGCTCCGGGACAGGGCGGGAAAAACTGTTTTTT
v_call: TRBV7-2; d_call: TRBD1; clone_size: once; j_call: TRBJ2-1; cdr3_aa: CASSTRTGNEQFF; cdr3_nt: TGTGCCAGCAGCACCAGGACAGGGAATGAGCAGTTCTTC
v_call: TRBV19; d_call: .; clone_size: .; j_call: TRBJ1-2; cdr3_aa: CATSRGRALDGYTF; cdr3_nt: TGTGCCACCTCCAGGGGCAGGGCGTTAGATGGCTACACCTTC
v_call: TRBV5-1; d_call: .; clone_size: .; j_call: TRBJ2-5; cdr3_aa: CASSLLQGVQETQYF; cdr3_nt: TGCGCCAGCAGCTTGTTACAGGGTGTACAAGAGACCCAGTACTTC
v_call: TRBV4-2; d_call: TRBD1; clone_size: .; j_call: TRBJ2-3; cdr3_aa: CASSQTGLADTQYF; cdr3_nt: TGTGCCAGCAGCCAGACAGGGTTGGCAGATACGCAGTATTTT
v_call: TRBV4-3; d_call: .; clone_size: once; j_call: TRBJ2-7; cdr3_aa: CASSQVGGAEGYEQYF; cdr3_nt: TGCGCCAGCAGCCAGGTAGGAGGGGCCGAAGGCTACGAGCAGTACTTC